The rows below give T cell receptor beta chains drawn from one sample of a study of cytomegalovirus exposure and HLA in healthy donors. Sequencing used immunoSEQ multiplex PCR; TCRdb keeps in-frame clones, though not all of them. The table shows 150,000 to 200,000 clones, with 80% to 85% occurring only once. Sample: PBMCs. The origin of the receptors is a boy between 2 and 10 years old in good health and CMV-seronegative. Both conserved end residues are part of each CDR3.

V gene,J gene,CDR3 protein
TRBV9,TRBJ1-2,CASSVSETGVDGYTF
TRBV7-9,TRBJ2-1,CASSGGDISYNEQFF
TRBV29-1,TRBJ2-1,CSVGTGPGPNEQFF
TRBV4-1,TRBJ2-3,CASSLGLAGGPSTDTQYF
TRBV19,TRBJ1-1,CASSPGTGVNTEAFF
TRBV27,TRBJ1-2,CASSTRDTYGYTF
TRBV21-1,TRBJ2-1,CASSKDDRGQKFF
TRBV7-8,TRBJ2-1,CASSQTGLAGGYNEQFF
TRBV6-4,TRBJ1-6,CASSDSAGDNSPLHF
TRBV4-3,TRBJ2-7,CASSISPRTVYEQYF
TRBV4-3,TRBJ2-1,CASSRNHLTQSYNEQFF